Listed below are T cell receptor beta chains from one sample, sequenced in a study of cytotoxic CD8 clonotypes in ibrutinib-treated CLL. Method: immunoSEQ multiplex PCR; TCRdb's copy keeps in-frame clones and lacks some. The table lists roughly 200,000 clones, roughly 72% of them singletons, with roughly 13% in the top ten. Specimen: PBMCs, collected after 24 months of ibrutinib treatment. Receptors were obtained from a human donor with chronic lymphocytic leukemia. Both conserved end residues are part of each CDR3. A D gene is named only where the DNA matches it firmly. Part of the rows lack a size; the others show once, few, many or a class for expanded clones.

d_call: TRBD2
j_call: TRBJ2-1
v_call: TRBV7-2
clone_size: .
cdr3_nt: TGTGCCAGCAGCCCTAGCGGGAGCTACAATGAGCAGTTCTTC
cdr3_aa: CASSPSGSYNEQFF

d_call: TRBD2
j_call: TRBJ2-5
v_call: TRBV7-6
clone_size: .
cdr3_nt: TGTGCCAGCAGCCCGCGGCGGGCCGGGGGGGGAATCCAAGAGACCCAGTACTTC
cdr3_aa: CASSPRRAGGGIQETQYF

d_call: .
j_call: TRBJ1-1
v_call: TRBV4-2
clone_size: .
cdr3_nt: TGTGCCAGCAGCCAAGTTCCGGGCGCCGATATCCTGAACACTGAAGCTTTCTTT
cdr3_aa: CASSQVPGADILNTEAFF

d_call: TRBD2
j_call: TRBJ2-5
v_call: TRBV29-1
clone_size: once
cdr3_nt: TGCAGCCCCACCTTAGCGGGAAGAGGGGAGACCCAGTACTTC
cdr3_aa: CSPTLAGRGETQYF

d_call: TRBD2
j_call: TRBJ2-7
v_call: TRBV2
clone_size: few
cdr3_nt: TGTGCCAGCATCTTGCGGGAGGGCATCGACGAGCAGTACTTC
cdr3_aa: CASILREGIDEQYF

d_call: TRBD2
j_call: TRBJ2-7
v_call: TRBV11-2
clone_size: .
cdr3_nt: TGTGCCAGCAGCCCACTAGCGGGAATCGTTTACGAGCAGTACTTC
cdr3_aa: CASSPLAGIVYEQYF

d_call: TRBD2
j_call: TRBJ2-3
v_call: TRBV15
clone_size: .
cdr3_nt: TGTGCCACCAGCAGGACTTTAGCGGGAACTAGCACAGATACGCAGTATTTT
cdr3_aa: CATSRTLAGTSTDTQYF

d_call: .
j_call: TRBJ2-5
v_call: TRBV28
clone_size: .
cdr3_nt: TGTGCCAGCAGCAAACCGGGACGGTACCAAGAGACCCAGTACTTC
cdr3_aa: CASSKPGRYQETQYF

d_call: TRBD2
j_call: TRBJ2-7
v_call: TRBV10-3
clone_size: .
cdr3_nt: TGTGCCATCAGTGAGACTAGCGGGAGGATTTCCCGGCCGTACTTC
cdr3_aa: CAISETSGRISRPYF

d_call: TRBD1
j_call: TRBJ1-5
v_call: TRBV15
clone_size: .
cdr3_nt: TGTGCCACCAGCTACCGGGACAGGAGAGATCAGCCCCAGCATTTT
cdr3_aa: CATSYRDRRDQPQHF

d_call: .
j_call: TRBJ1-5
v_call: TRBV4-1
clone_size: .
cdr3_nt: TGCGCCAGCAGCCCCCCTGGGAGTCAGCCCCAGCATTTT
cdr3_aa: CASSPPGSQPQHF

d_call: TRBD2
j_call: TRBJ2-7
v_call: TRBV5-1
clone_size: .
cdr3_nt: TGCGCCAGCAGCTACTGGACTAGCGGAGCCTACGAGCAGTACTTC
cdr3_aa: CASSYWTSGAYEQYF

d_call: .
j_call: TRBJ2-3
v_call: TRBV2
clone_size: few
cdr3_nt: TGTGCCAGCAAAGTGTCCACAGATACGCAGTATTTT
cdr3_aa: CASKVSTDTQYF

d_call: .
j_call: TRBJ1-4
v_call: TRBV25-1
clone_size: .
cdr3_nt: TGTGCCAGCAGTCCCTGGACTGCAACTAATGAAAAACTGTTTTTT
cdr3_aa: CASSPWTATNEKLFF

d_call: TRBD2
j_call: TRBJ2-5
v_call: TRBV6-1
clone_size: few
cdr3_nt: TGTGCCGGTGAGAGCGGGAATCAAGAGACCCAGTACTTC
cdr3_aa: CAGESGNQETQYF

d_call: TRBD2
j_call: TRBJ2-1
v_call: TRBV25-1
clone_size: .
cdr3_nt: TGTGCCAGCAGTGAAGTAGCTAGCGGCCTATTTTGGAATGAGCAGTTCTTC
cdr3_aa: CASSEVASGLFWNEQFF

d_call: .
j_call: TRBJ1-2
v_call: TRBV21-1
clone_size: few
cdr3_nt: TGTGCCAGCAGCAGAGCAGGGGAGGTTGGGTATGGCTACACCTTC
cdr3_aa: CASSRAGEVGYGYTF

d_call: .
j_call: TRBJ2-7
v_call: TRBV6-1
clone_size: few
cdr3_nt: TGTGCCAGCAATCGCGAGGGAGGTAACTACGAGCAGTACTTC
cdr3_aa: CASNREGGNYEQYF

d_call: .
j_call: TRBJ1-2
v_call: TRBV7-2
clone_size: few
cdr3_nt: TGTGCCAGCAGCTTAAGCGAATACTATGGCTACACCTTC
cdr3_aa: CASSLSEYYGYTF

d_call: .
j_call: TRBJ1-1
v_call: TRBV14
clone_size: .
cdr3_nt: TGTGCCAGCAGCCATAACACGTGGACTGAAGCTTTCTTT
cdr3_aa: CASSHNTWTEAFF

d_call: TRBD1
j_call: TRBJ2-7
v_call: TRBV13
clone_size: .
cdr3_nt: TGTGCCAGCAGCCAAACTGAAGGACAGGTGGGATTGGAGCAGTACTTC
cdr3_aa: CASSQTEGQVGLEQYF

d_call: .
j_call: TRBJ1-1
v_call: TRBV5-1
clone_size: few
cdr3_nt: TGCGCCAGCAGCTTGGAGATGAACACTGAAGCTTTCTTT
cdr3_aa: CASSLEMNTEAFF

d_call: .
j_call: TRBJ1-1
v_call: TRBV27
clone_size: once
cdr3_nt: TGTGCCAGCAGTTCCGTCACAAGCACTGAAGCTTTCTTT
cdr3_aa: CASSSVTSTEAFF

d_call: .
j_call: TRBJ2-7
v_call: TRBV7-2
clone_size: .
cdr3_nt: TGTGCCAGCAGCTCGACTAGTAACGAGCAGTACTTC
cdr3_aa: CASSSTSNEQYF

d_call: .
j_call: TRBJ2-5
v_call: TRBV7-6
clone_size: .
cdr3_nt: TGTGCCAGCAGCTTAGCTAGGGGACGGACCGTGGCGGAGACCCAGTACTTC
cdr3_aa: CASSLARGRTVAETQYF

d_call: TRBD1
j_call: TRBJ1-5
v_call: TRBV2
clone_size: .
cdr3_nt: TGTGCCAGCAGTGAAATTGGGACAGCGGATAAACCCCAGCATTTT
cdr3_aa: CASSEIGTADKPQHF

d_call: .
j_call: TRBJ1-2
v_call: TRBV7-9
clone_size: few
cdr3_nt: TGTGCCAGCACCGAGACCGCGAACTATGGCTACACCTTC
cdr3_aa: CASTETANYGYTF

d_call: .
j_call: TRBJ1-1
v_call: TRBV10-2
clone_size: .
cdr3_nt: TGCGCCAGCAGTGAGTCGAGAGAAGTCCGAGCTTTCTTT
cdr3_aa: CASSESREVRAFF

d_call: .
j_call: TRBJ2-7
v_call: TRBV4-1
clone_size: .
cdr3_nt: TGCGCCAGCAGAAACTATATCATTGGAGGCCCCTACGAGCAGTACTTC
cdr3_aa: CASRNYIIGGPYEQYF

d_call: .
j_call: TRBJ1-4
v_call: TRBV10-1
clone_size: few
cdr3_nt: TGCGCCAGCAGTGAGAATTGGGGGAACGAAAAACTGTTTTTT
cdr3_aa: CASSENWGNEKLFF

d_call: TRBD2
j_call: TRBJ2-7
v_call: TRBV6-6
clone_size: .
cdr3_nt: TGTGCCAGCAGTTACTCGGGAGGGTCCGGGTACGAGCAGTACTTC
cdr3_aa: CASSYSGGSGYEQYF

d_call: .
j_call: TRBJ2-1
v_call: TRBV10-3
clone_size: many
cdr3_nt: TGTGCCATCAGCCTCGGGGGTGAGCAGTTCTTC
cdr3_aa: CAISLGGEQFF

d_call: .
j_call: TRBJ1-2
v_call: TRBV19
clone_size: .
cdr3_nt: TGTGCCAGTAGTACCTCGGACAGACCCTATGGCTACACCTTC
cdr3_aa: CASSTSDRPYGYTF

d_call: .
j_call: TRBJ2-1
v_call: TRBV5-4
clone_size: .
cdr3_nt: TGTGCCAGCAGCTTCCGTCCCCAGAGCGATGAGCAGTTCTTC
cdr3_aa: CASSFRPQSDEQFF

d_call: .
j_call: TRBJ1-1
v_call: TRBV9
clone_size: .
cdr3_nt: TGTGCCAGCCAGAAAGAGGGGTTGAACACTGAAGCTTTCTTT
cdr3_aa: CASQKEGLNTEAFF

d_call: TRBD1
j_call: TRBJ2-2
v_call: TRBV10-3
clone_size: .
cdr3_nt: TGTGCCATCAGGGAAGACAGGGGAACCGGGGAGCTGTTTTTT
cdr3_aa: CAIREDRGTGELFF

d_call: .
j_call: TRBJ2-5
v_call: TRBV5-6
clone_size: few
cdr3_nt: TGTGCCAGCAGCGATGGACAGTTCAAGTACTTC
cdr3_aa: CASSDGQFKYF

d_call: .
j_call: TRBJ1-2
v_call: TRBV14
clone_size: .
cdr3_nt: TGTGCCAGCAGCCAAGCCGGGCAGGCCTCCGGCTACACCTTC
cdr3_aa: CASSQAGQASGYTF

d_call: .
j_call: TRBJ2-7
v_call: TRBV23-1
clone_size: few
cdr3_nt: TGCGCCACCCCAACAGTAACCTACGAGCAGTACTTC
cdr3_aa: CATPTVTYEQYF

d_call: TRBD2
j_call: TRBJ2-1
v_call: TRBV29-1
clone_size: .
cdr3_nt: TGCAGCGTTGAACCCGGGACTAGCGGGAGCAATGAGCAGTTCTTC
cdr3_aa: CSVEPGTSGSNEQFF

d_call: TRBD2
j_call: TRBJ2-2
v_call: TRBV4-1
clone_size: .
cdr3_nt: TGCGCCAGCAGCCAAGTTCGGCTAGCGGGAGGGCCCGGGGAGCTGTTTTTT
cdr3_aa: CASSQVRLAGGPGELFF

d_call: TRBD1
j_call: TRBJ2-1
v_call: TRBV7-9
clone_size: few
cdr3_nt: TGTGCCAGCAGCGCGGGACAGGGGTCCTACAATGAGCAGTTCTTC
cdr3_aa: CASSAGQGSYNEQFF

d_call: TRBD1
j_call: TRBJ1-2
v_call: TRBV6-5
clone_size: .
cdr3_nt: TGTGCCAGCAGCAATACAGGGGTCTATGGCTACACCTTC
cdr3_aa: CASSNTGVYGYTF

d_call: TRBD1
j_call: TRBJ1-2
v_call: TRBV10-3
clone_size: .
cdr3_nt: TGTGCCATCAGTGACCTGGACAGGGAAGGTGGCTACACCTTC
cdr3_aa: CAISDLDREGGYTF

d_call: TRBD2
j_call: TRBJ2-7
v_call: TRBV15
clone_size: .
cdr3_nt: TGTGCCACCAGCAAAGATATCGGGACTAGCGGTTTAAGACGCTACGAGCAGTACTTC
cdr3_aa: CATSKDIGTSGLRRYEQYF

d_call: .
j_call: TRBJ2-7
v_call: TRBV9
clone_size: .
cdr3_nt: TGTGCCAGCAGCGTAGGGGGGATGAACTCCTACGAGCAGTACTTC
cdr3_aa: CASSVGGMNSYEQYF

d_call: .
j_call: TRBJ1-5
v_call: TRBV19
clone_size: few
cdr3_nt: TGTGCCAGTAGTATCCGCTACAGGGATAGCAATCAGCCCCAGCATTTT
cdr3_aa: CASSIRYRDSNQPQHF

d_call: .
j_call: TRBJ2-5
v_call: TRBV15
clone_size: .
cdr3_nt: TGTGCCACCAGCAGAGATACCGGGAACCAAGAGACCCAGTACTTC
cdr3_aa: CATSRDTGNQETQYF

d_call: .
j_call: TRBJ2-4
v_call: TRBV30
clone_size: .
cdr3_nt: TGTGCCTGGAGTCAGGGGGCCAAAAACATTCAGTACTTC
cdr3_aa: CAWSQGAKNIQYF

d_call: .
j_call: TRBJ2-6
v_call: TRBV9
clone_size: .
cdr3_nt: TGTGCCAGCACTTTAGCGGACTCTGGGGCCAACGTCCTGACTTTC
cdr3_aa: CASTLADSGANVLTF

d_call: .
j_call: TRBJ1-2
v_call: TRBV7-2
clone_size: .
cdr3_nt: TGTGCCAGCAGCTGGTCAGGGATAGGTAACTATGGCTACACCTTC
cdr3_aa: CASSWSGIGNYGYTF

d_call: .
j_call: TRBJ2-7
v_call: TRBV29-1
clone_size: .
cdr3_nt: TGCAGCGCCGGGACCCGCTACGAGCAGTACTTC
cdr3_aa: CSAGTRYEQYF

d_call: .
j_call: TRBJ2-7
v_call: TRBV6-1
clone_size: .
cdr3_nt: TGTGCCAGCACCCTTTTCTACGAGCAGTACTTC
cdr3_aa: CASTLFYEQYF

d_call: TRBD2
j_call: TRBJ2-3
v_call: TRBV5-1
clone_size: once
cdr3_nt: TGCGCCAGCACCGCCGCGGGAGAGCGTAGAGATACGCAGTATTTT
cdr3_aa: CASTAAGERRDTQYF

d_call: .
j_call: TRBJ2-7
v_call: TRBV6-1
clone_size: .
cdr3_nt: TGTGCCAGCAGTGATAGTGAAGATTACTACGAGCAGTACTTC
cdr3_aa: CASSDSEDYYEQYF

d_call: .
j_call: TRBJ2-3
v_call: TRBV5-1
clone_size: .
cdr3_nt: TGCGCCAGCAGCTTGTGGCCTGATTCAGATACGCAGTATTTT
cdr3_aa: CASSLWPDSDTQYF

d_call: .
j_call: TRBJ2-1
v_call: TRBV6-5
clone_size: .
cdr3_nt: TGTGCCAGCACTGAACCACATATCAATGAGCAGTTCTTC
cdr3_aa: CASTEPHINEQFF

d_call: TRBD2
j_call: TRBJ2-2
v_call: TRBV10-3
clone_size: few
cdr3_nt: TGTGCCATCAGTCCTAGCGGGAGAAACACCGGGGAGCTGTTTTTT
cdr3_aa: CAISPSGRNTGELFF